Each of the 21 T cell receptor beta chains below was sequenced from the same sample in a study of technical replicates of blood from a few donors. Assay: immunoSEQ multiplex PCR; the TCRdb copy retains only in-frame clones and omits some. This sample has about 49,000 clones, with about 90% found just once. Sequenced input: PBMCs. These receptors originate from a human donor in good health. Some clones in this sample may be carry-over from other donors' samples.

The V gene is TRBV9, the J gene TRBJ2-2; D gene uncertain. Per the germline V gene, CDR1 is SGDLS and CDR2 is YYNGEE. Between the trimmed V and J ends, which lost 0 bases and 1 base, there was a span of 4 bases. CDR3 length: 14 residues. The CDR3 protein is CASSVARNTGELFF. The CDR3 bases are TGTGCCAGCAGCGTAGCTAGGAACACCGGGGAGCTGTTTTTT.

This clone was found a few times. The gene calls are TRBV7-9 and TRBJ2-2; 10 positions agree with TRBD2. This CDR3 spans 16 amino acids. J was trimmed by 2 bases and V by 5 bases; bases with no gene match: 5. From germline, CDR1 is SEHNR and CDR2 FQNEAQ (reference sequence). Here the CDR3 reads CASSAQRGGNTGELFF. The DNA for the CDR3 is TGTGCCAGCAGCGCCCAGCGGGGGGGCAACACCGGGGAGCTGTTTTTT.

The chain combines TRBV7-2 with TRBJ1-1, with a possible D match to TRBD1 (5 bases). CDR1 SGHTA and CDR2 FQGNSA come from the germline V gene. Trimming cost V 3 bases and J 7 bases, with 12 bases left between them. The CDR3 runs to 13 residues. The CDR3 spells CASSLTQGLEAFF. In DNA, the CDR3 is TGTGCCAGCAGCTTGACCCAGGGACTTGAAGCTTTCTTT.

The J gene is TRBJ2-7, the V gene TRBV29-1; 9 bases are a match to TRBD1. This CDR3 spans 13 amino acids. Unmatched junction bases numbered 7, after V lost 3 bases and J lost 7 bases. The V gene's germline CDR1 is SQVTM and CDR2 ANQGSEA. This CDR3 is CSVEAAGTGEQYF. The CDR3 DNA follows: TGCAGCGTTGAGGCGGCGGGGACAGGGGAGCAGTACTTC.

The chain carries TRBV7-9 and TRBJ2-2, with 11 bases fitting TRBD1. CDR3 length equals 16 residues. In germline, CDR1 is SEHNR, CDR2 FQNEAQ (reference sequence). The J segment lost 3 bases and the V segment lost 5 bases, leaving 5 bases of the junction unmatched. CDR3 bases: TGTGCCAGCAGCAGTGGACAGGGGGCCGACACCGGGGAGCTGTTTTTT. This sequence encodes CASSSGQGADTGELFF.

This clone was seen only a few times. The chain links TRBV29-1 to TRBJ2-5; weak D call: TRBD1 (7 bases). The CDR3 runs 15 residues. Per the germline V gene, CDR1 is SQVTM and CDR2 is ANQGSEA. V lost 3 bases and J lost 2, with 16 bases in between. CDR3: CSVDRPTGRQETQYF. CDR3 coding DNA: TGCAGCGTTGATCGCCCGACAGGGAGGCAAGAGACCCAGTACTTC.

The CDR3 bases are TGTGCCAGCAGTGAAGCCGGGTCTCTGAACACTGAAGCTTTCTTT. It encodes CASSEAGSLNTEAFF. This chain joins TRBV6-1 and TRBJ1-1; D unresolved. CDR3 length: 15 amino acids. Trimming took 0 bases from V and 0 from J, leaving 8 bases between them. Germline V gene lookup returns CDR1 MNHNS and CDR2 SASEGT.

The chain has TRBV19 and TRBJ1-5; D gene uncertain. Germline V CDR1 and CDR2: LNHDA, SQIVND (reference sequence). V lost 6 bases and J lost 3, with 18 bases in between. CDR3 length equals 16 residues. The CDR3 region has the DNA TGTGCCAGTAGCTCCCGTAGGGAGAGCAACAATCAGCCCCAGCATTTT. Translation: CASSSRRESNNQPQHF.

The V and J genes are TRBV7-2 and TRBJ2-2; D is perhaps TRBD2 (6 bases). Germline lookup yields CDR1 SGHTA and CDR2 FQGNSA. The CDR3 runs 16 residues. V lost 3 bases to trimming and J lost 0 bases, with 11 bases between them. CDR3 DNA: TGTGCCAGCAGCTTCGGTAGCGGCTCGAACACCGGGGAGCTGTTTTTT. It specifies CASSFGSGSNTGELFF.

J is TRBJ2-3 and V is TRBV5-4; TRBD2 matches at 10 bases. Germline V gene data show CDR1 as SGHNT and CDR2 as YYREEE (reference sequence). The V gene end was trimmed by 1 base and the J gene end by 0 bases; junction bases not matched to a gene: 2. The CDR3 covers 16 residues. The CDR3 DNA sequence: TGTGCCAGCAGCTTGCGACTAGCGGGCAGCACAGATACGCAGTATTTT. This encodes CASSLRLAGSTDTQYF.

The chain carries TRBV5-1 and TRBJ2-7, with 11 bases aligning to TRBD1. CDR1 is SGHRS and CDR2 is YFSETQ in the germline V gene. The CDR3 covers 15 residues. After removal of 2 bases from V and 4 bases from J, the junction contained 5 bases not matched to a gene. CDR3 amino acids: CASSLGGTGGYEQYF. The CDR3 DNA follows: TGCGCCAGCAGCTTAGGTGGGACAGGGGGGTACGAGCAGTACTTC.

The chain is built from TRBV18 and TRBJ2-2; D is uncertain. The CDR3 consists of 14 residues. Germline V gives CDR1 KGHSH, CDR2 LQKENI. The V end was cut by 1 base, the J end by 6 bases, with 9 bases between. The CDR3 bases are TGTGCCAGCTCACCACGTGAGGCGGCCGGGGAGCTGTTTTTT. Residues: CASSPREAAGELFF.

The count of this clone is one. The chain has TRBV11-3 and TRBJ2-3; TRBD1 matches 10 bases. CDR3 size: 15 residues. Germline assignment: CDR1 SGHNT and CDR2 YENEEA. Trimming at V came to 5 bases and at J to 4 bases, leaving 6 bases not matched to a gene. The CDR3 here is CASSTGQGSPDTQYF. The CDR3 DNA follows: TGTGCCAGCAGCACGGGACAGGGGTCCCCAGATACGCAGTATTTT.

The rearrangement links TRBV7-9 to TRBJ1-1, with unresolved D. This CDR3 contains 11 residues. Trimming removed 4 bases at V and 8 bases at J, with 8 bases between. CDR1 and CDR2 from the germline V gene are SEHNR and FQNEAQ (reference sequence). The CDR3 DNA sequence: TGTGCCAGCAGCTGGGCCGCGGAAGCTTTCTTT. Amino acid sequence: CASSWAAEAFF.

CDR3 amino acids: CASSPSRFDSPAEAFF. CDR3 bases: TGCGCCAGCAGCCCAAGCCGATTTGACAGTCCTGCTGAAGCTTTCTTT. The chain combines TRBV4-3 with TRBJ1-1, with a tentative D call TRBD1 (5 bases). Trimming stripped 4 bases from V and 6 bases from J, with 21 bases between. CDR1 and CDR2 from the germline V gene are LGHNA and YSLEER. This CDR3 has 16 amino acids.

This clone appeared a single time. The CDR3 loop is CASSSRTGTYEQYF. CDR3 DNA sequence: TGCGCCAGCAGCTCCCGGACAGGGACCTACGAGCAGTACTTC. V usage is TRBV5-1 and J usage is TRBJ2-7; 8 bases are shared with TRBD1. V was clipped by 3 bases and J by 2 bases; unmatched bases: 4. The CDR3 runs 14 residues. The V gene's germline CDR1 is SGHRS and CDR2 YFSETQ. Full variable domain (outside the CDR3, taken from reference TRBV5-1 and TRBJ2-7): KAGVTQTPRYLIKTRGQQVTLSCSPISGHRSVSWYQQTPGQGLQFLFEYFSETQRNKGNFPGRFSGRQFSNSRSEMNVSTLELGDSALYLCASSSRTGTYEQYFGPGTRLTVT.

The J gene is TRBJ1-2, the V gene TRBV4-1; no definite D call. The CDR3 consists of 14 residues. V dropped 1 base and J dropped 4 bases, with 10 bases sitting between them. Looked up from germline, CDR1 is MGHRA and CDR2 is YSYEKL. The CDR3 nucleotides are TGCGCCAGCAGCCAAGGTGACAACGGCTATGGCTACACCTTC. Amino acids: CASSQGDNGYGYTF.

V usage is TRBV2 and J usage is TRBJ1-2; maybe TRBD1 (5 bases). The CDR3 contains 16 residues. Germline V gives CDR1 SNHLY, CDR2 FYNNEI. V was cut by 3 bases and J by 2 bases, with 16 bases left in between. The CDR3 loop is CASSDGLGRENYGYTF. The CDR3 coding sequence is TGTGCCAGCAGTGATGGGTTAGGCAGGGAAAACTATGGCTACACCTTC.

The chain is built from TRBV5-6 and TRBJ2-1; perhaps TRBD1 as D (6 bases). The CDR3 length is 15 residues. CDR1 and CDR2 from the germline V gene are SGHDT and YYEEEE. V was cut by 4 bases and J by 1 base, with 12 bases left in between. CDR3: CASSPQDRSYNEQFF. The CDR3, as DNA: TGTGCCAGCAGCCCACAGGACAGATCCTACAATGAGCAGTTCTTC.

The V and J genes are TRBV7-2 and TRBJ2-3; 7 positions match TRBD1. The CDR3 covers 14 residues. In germline, CDR1 is SGHTA, CDR2 FQGNSA. V was pared by 2 bases and J by 3 bases, with 2 bases of the junction left unmatched. The CDR3 here is CASSLRGPTDTQYF. The CDR3 DNA follows: TGTGCCAGCAGCTTAAGGGGGCCAACAGATACGCAGTATTTT.

J is TRBJ1-1 and V is TRBV18; 9 positions match TRBD1. Germline values: CDR1 KGHSH, CDR2 LQKENI. V lost 5 bases, J lost 3 bases, and 1 base stayed unmatched. CDR3 length: 13 residues. The CDR3 DNA follows: TGTGCCAGCTCAAGGGACAGGGACACTGAAGCTTTCTTT. Amino acid sequence: CASSRDRDTEAFF.